Shown below are 29 T cell receptor beta chains from a single sample sequenced in a study of blood T cell repertoires in COVID-19. The repertoire was sequenced with immunoSEQ multiplex PCR; TCRdb's copy has only in-frame clones and lacks some. The data show 99,000 or so clones, 86% seen once. The sample was peripheral blood. The receptors stem from a woman aged 55-70 years in a cohort sampled during active or convalescent COVID-19.

The CDR3 region has the DNA TGCGCCAGCAGCTTGGCACAGCAGGCGGGATCACCCCTCCACTTT. This gives the protein CASSLAQQAGSPLHF. The chain joins TRBV5-1 to TRBJ1-6, with D uncertain. Germline V lookup: CDR1 SGHRS, CDR2 YFSETQ. This CDR3 region has 15 residues. V was cut by 0 bases and J by 10 bases, with 14 bases left in between.

The rearrangement joins TRBV6-5 to TRBJ2-7, with a tentative D call TRBD2 (6 bases). Germline CDR1 MNHEY, CDR2 SVGAGI. This CDR3 contains 14 residues. Deletions cut 6 bases from V and 6 bases from J, with 18 bases between. In DNA form, the CDR3 reads TGTGCCAGCAGGTCCGAGCGGGCTGAGCGCGAGCAGTACTTC. It yields the protein CASRSERAEREQYF.

The chain uses TRBV7-9 and TRBJ1-3; D is ambiguous. CDR1 and CDR2 from the germline V gene are SEHNR and FQNEAQ (reference sequence). The CDR3 loop spans 16 amino acids. V lost 1 base and J 0 bases, leaving 10 bases between the germline ends. CDR3 region: CASSLETATSGNTIYF. CDR3 coding DNA: TGTGCCAGCAGCTTAGAAACAGCAACCTCTGGAAACACCATATATTTT.

The genes are TRBV15 and TRBJ1-1; TRBD1 might be the D (5 bases). CDR1 is LNHNV, CDR2 YYDKDF, per germline (reference sequence). This CDR3 has 13 amino acids. Trimming left V 4 bases short and J 2 bases short, with 8 bases between. This chain's CDR3 is CATSTDRNTEAFF. The CDR3 DNA reads as TGTGCCACCAGCACAGACAGAAACACTGAAGCTTTCTTT.

V gene TRBV6-2 or TRBV6-3 combines with J gene TRBJ1-1, with D possibly TRBD1 on 6 matching bases. The CDR3 consists of 15 residues. Trimming left V 0 bases short and J 7 bases short, with 15 bases between. From germline, CDR1 is MNHEY and CDR2 SVGEGT. The CDR3 sequence is CASSYSGGQNYEAFF. CDR3 nucleotide sequence: TGTGCCAGCAGTTACTCTGGGGGCCAGAACTATGAAGCTTTCTTT.

This clone was detected only once. The rearrangement uses TRBV19 and TRBJ1-2; 7 bases line up with TRBD1. The germline V gene encodes CDR1 LNHDA and CDR2 SQIVND (reference sequence). V trimming: 10 bases; J trimming: 8 bases; junction bases outside the gene matches: 7. The CDR3 contains 11 residues. This CDR3 is CATGQVSGYTF. The CDR3 DNA follows: TGTGCCACCGGACAGGTCTCGGGCTACACCTTC.

The chain is built from TRBV7-8 and TRBJ1-2, with D uncertain. This CDR3 has 14 residues. Germline assignment: CDR1 SGHVS and CDR2 FQNEAQ. The V end was cut by 3 bases, the J end by 8 bases, with 16 bases between. The CDR3 nucleotides are TGTGCCAGCAGCTTTGGGGAGAGTGGCGGCGGCTACACCTTC. Residues: CASSFGESGGGYTF.

The chain recombines TRBV7-9 with TRBJ1-2; 8 bases map to TRBD1. This CDR3 spans 14 amino acids. CDR1 is SEHNR, CDR2 FQNEAQ, per germline (reference sequence). The V and J ends lost 4 bases and 4 bases, in that order; junction bases with no gene match: 5. This CDR3 is CASSWNRGGYGYTF. CDR3 in DNA: TGTGCCAGCAGCTGGAACAGGGGGGGCTATGGCTACACCTTC. Variable domain in full (rest from reference TRBV7-9 and TRBJ1-2): DTGVSQNPRHKITKRGQNVTFRCDPISEHNRLYWYRQTLGQGPEFLTYFQNEAQLEKSRLLSDRFSAERPKGSFSTLEIQRTEQGDSAMYLCASSWNRGGYGYTFGSGTRLTVV.

This clone occurred a few times. This chain joins TRBV10-2 and TRBJ1-1; unclear D gene. CDR3 size: 12 residues. CDR1 and CDR2 (germline): WSHSY, SAAADI. Trimming shortened V by 4 bases and J by 0 bases, and 3 bases separated the two germline ends. The CDR3 loop reads CASSVMNTEAFF. Here the CDR3 DNA reads TGCGCCAGCAGTGTAATGAACACTGAAGCTTTCTTT.

This chain joins TRBV18 and TRBJ1-4, with a weak D call TRBD1 (6 bases). V shed 5 bases and J shed 8 bases, with 15 bases lying between them. The CDR3 has 14 residues. Germline V gene lookup returns CDR1 KGHSH and CDR2 LQKENI. CDR3 sequence (DNA): TGTGCCAGCTCATCTGGACAGTTTATAGAAAAACTGTTTTTT. The encoded protein is CASSSGQFIEKLFF.

This chain uses TRBV6-5 with TRBJ1-2; 8 bases are shared with TRBD1. The CDR3 runs 12 residues. J gave up 5 bases and V 8 bases, and 4 bases lay outside the gene matches. The V gene's germline CDR1 is MNHEY and CDR2 SVGAGI. The CDR3 DNA follows: TGTGCCAGCGGGACAGGTCTTTATGGCTACACCTTC. It is translated as CASGTGLYGYTF.

The genes are TRBV2 and TRBJ2-2; D is possibly TRBD1 (6 bases). The CDR3 is made up of 14 amino acids. The V and J ends lost 5 bases and 1 base respectively, with 8 bases between them. Germline CDR1 is SNHLY and CDR2 is FYNNEI. CDR3 sequence reads: CASSWDKNTGELFF. The DNA of the CDR3 is TGTGCCAGCAGTTGGGACAAGAACACCGGGGAGCTGTTTTTT.

V is TRBV7-2 and J is TRBJ1-1; D unresolved. This CDR3 comprises 12 residues. V was cut by 3 bases and J by 2 bases, with 4 bases left in between. The germline gives CDR1 SGHTA, CDR2 FQGNSA. CDR3 DNA sequence: TGTGCCAGCAGCTTCCCAAACACTGAAGCTTTCTTT. It codes for CASSFPNTEAFF.

V and J are TRBV7-2 and TRBJ2-2; D is uncertain. Per the germline V gene, CDR1 is SGHTA and CDR2 is FQGNSA. The V and J ends lost 3 bases and 8 bases respectively, with 10 bases between them. This CDR3 region has 13 residues. The CDR3 is CASSFGFMGELFF. CDR3 DNA sequence: TGTGCCAGCAGCTTCGGGTTTATGGGGGAGCTGTTTTTT.

The rearrangement joins TRBV18 to TRBJ1-2; D not certain. Per germline, CDR1 KGHSH and CDR2 LQKENI. V lost 3 bases, J lost 7 bases, and 18 bases lay in between. The CDR3 extends over 15 amino acids. CDR3 coding DNA: TGTGCCAGCTCACCTGTTTCCCCCAACGGCGGTGGCTACACCTTC. Protein sequence: CASSPVSPNGGGYTF.

V is TRBV3-1 (or the pseudogene TRBV3-2) and J is TRBJ1-1; 7 nucleotides line up with TRBD1. There are 14 residues in the CDR3. Trimming at V came to 3 bases and at J to 5 bases, leaving 6 bases not matched to a gene. Germline loops: CDR1 LGHDT, CDR2 YNNKEL (reference sequence). CDR3 protein: CASSHGTAGTEAFF. CDR3 nucleotides: TGTGCCAGCAGCCACGGGACAGCCGGAACTGAAGCTTTCTTT.

The rearrangement uses TRBV7-3 and TRBJ2-1, with 12 positions matching TRBD2. V dropped 1 base and J dropped 9; count of bases not matched to a gene: 4. CDR3 size: 15 residues. Germline CDR1 and CDR2: SGHTA and FQGTGA. The CDR3 sequence is CASSLRTSGTSEQFF. The CDR3 DNA reads as TGTGCCAGCAGCTTAAGGACTAGCGGGACTTCTGAGCAGTTCTTC.

The chain couples TRBV3-1 (or the pseudogene TRBV3-2) to TRBJ1-6; 8 bases agree with TRBD1. The CDR3 is made up of 14 amino acids. Trimming cost V 8 bases and J 9 bases; bases outside gene matches: 9. Germline CDR1 and CDR2: LGHDT and YNNKEL (reference sequence). Here the CDR3 DNA reads TGTGCCAGCCAAGGACAGGGAAAGGGTTCACCCCTCCACTTT. Residues: CASQGQGKGSPLHF.

The chain uses TRBV5-1 and TRBJ1-2; no reliable D call. The germline CDR1 and CDR2 sequences are SGHRS and YFSETQ. V was clipped by 8 bases and J by 1 base, with 15 bases between them. The CDR3 runs 14 residues. The DNA of the CDR3 is TGCGCCAGTTGTAGGGAGGAGTGTAACTATGGCTACACCTTC. This codes for CASCREECNYGYTF.

The chain joins TRBV11-2 to TRBJ1-6, with D tentatively TRBD1 (6 bases). Germline CDR1 and CDR2: SGHAT and FQNNGV. The CDR3 totals 16 residues. Between the trimmed V and J ends, which lost 6 bases and 5 bases, there was a span of 17 bases. CDR3: CASRRAGGGHNSPLHF. The CDR3 bases are TGTGCCAGCAGACGGGCGGGAGGGGGACATAATTCACCCCTCCACTTT. Combining the CDR3 with reference TRBV11-2 and TRBJ1-6 gives the whole variable domain EAGVAQSPRYKIIEKRQSVAFWCNPISGHATLYWYQQILGQGPKLLIQFQNNGVVDDSQLPKDRFSAERLKGVDSTLKIQPAKLEDSAVYLCASRRAGGGHNSPLHFGNGTRLTVT.

CDR3 sequence reads: CASSQGQGAFDYGYTF. The CDR3 region has the DNA TGTGCCAGCAGCCAAGGACAGGGGGCATTCGACTATGGCTACACCTTC. This rearrangement joins TRBV4-2 to TRBJ1-2; 10 bases map to TRBD1. The V gene end was trimmed by 1 base and the J gene end by 3 bases; junction bases not matched to a gene: 5. CDR1 and CDR2 from the germline V gene are LGHNA and YNFKEQ. The CDR3 has 16 residues.

The chain combines TRBV4-2 with TRBJ2-7, with 12 nucleotides matching TRBD2. CDR3 length: 15 amino acids. The V gene's germline CDR1 is LGHNA and CDR2 YNFKEQ. After removal of 3 bases from V and 5 bases from J, the junction contained 5 bases not matched to a gene. The CDR3 bases are TGTGCCAGCAGCCAGTTACTAGCGGGAGGAGACGAGCAGTACTTC. This gives the protein CASSQLLAGGDEQYF.

This clone was seen a handful of times. The CDR3 spells CASSPQGGQPQHF. CDR3 DNA sequence: TGTGCCAGTAGTCCTCAGGGGGGTCAGCCCCAGCATTTT. This chain links TRBV19 with TRBJ1-5; TRBD1 matches at 7 bases. The CDR3 extends over 13 amino acids. Germline V gene data show CDR1 as LNHDA and CDR2 as SQIVND (reference sequence). Unmatched junction bases numbered 4, after V lost 5 bases and J lost 6 bases.

The rearrangement links TRBV12-3 or TRBV12-4 to TRBJ1-2; 10 nucleotides agree with TRBD1. Germline trimming cut 5 bases from V and 4 bases from J; bases unmatched to any gene: 1. The CDR3 extends over 13 amino acids. The CDR3 coding sequence is TGTGCCAGCAGTCGACAGGGGGCCTATGGCTACACCTTC. Residues: CASSRQGAYGYTF.

The chain employs TRBV18 and TRBJ1-5; the D is unclear. Germline V gives CDR1 KGHSH, CDR2 LQKENI. The CDR3 consists of 16 residues. Between the trimmed V and J ends, which lost 3 bases and 3 bases, there was a span of 15 bases. The CDR3 DNA is TGTGCCAGCTCACCGGGCACCCTTACGGCCAATCAGCCCCAGCATTTT. Its protein product is CASSPGTLTANQPQHF.

This clone turned up a few times. V is TRBV29-1 and J is TRBJ1-2; 7 bases map to TRBD1. From germline, CDR1 is SQVTM and CDR2 ANQGSEA. Trimming cost V 3 bases and J 6 bases; bases outside gene matches: 7. There are 13 residues in the CDR3. The CDR3 protein is CSVDPTGLNGYTF. The DNA for the CDR3 is TGCAGCGTTGACCCGACAGGGCTGAATGGCTACACCTTC.

The chain joins TRBV15 to TRBJ1-3; D perhaps matches TRBD1 (6 bases). V dropped 5 bases and J dropped 2 bases, with 16 bases sitting between them. The V gene's germline CDR1 is LNHNV and CDR2 YYDKDF (reference sequence). This CDR3 has 16 amino acids. Here the CDR3 DNA reads TGTGCCACCAGCCCCCGGTCAGGGGTAACTGGAAACACCATATATTTT. It specifies CATSPRSGVTGNTIYF.

The CDR3 sequence: CASSQDRSGTYEQYF. The CDR3 DNA follows: TGTGCCAGCAGCCAAGATCGGTCAGGTACCTACGAGCAGTACTTC. The chain has TRBV4-2 and TRBJ2-7, with D uncertain. Trimming cost V 0 bases and J 2 bases, with 11 bases left between them. CDR1 LGHNA and CDR2 YNFKEQ come from the germline V gene. The CDR3 has 15 amino acids.

This clone was found a few times. This chain joins TRBV9 and TRBJ1-6, with 9 bases lining up with TRBD1. Germline assignment: CDR1 SGDLS and CDR2 YYNGEE. Germline trimming cut 3 bases from V and 6 bases from J; bases unmatched to any gene: 7. This CDR3 region has 16 residues. CDR3 residues: CASSAGTGSGNSPLHF. Written as DNA, the CDR3 is TGTGCCAGCAGCGCCGGGACAGGGAGCGGTAATTCACCCCTCCACTTT.